This T cell receptor beta chain appears in the sequencing data of a study of blood T cell repertoires in COVID-19. Sequencing used immunoSEQ multiplex PCR; TCRdb keeps in-frame clones, though not all of them. The sample records about 210,000 clones, approximately 75% being singletons. Participants, roughly 18 to 100 years old, spanned fewer than 25 US areas. Cohorts were determined from participant-reported clinical history. Recovery meant two consecutive negative NP/OP PCR tests, professional clearance, or resolved symptoms. The CDR3 is 13 amino acids. In germline, CDR1 is SGHRS, CDR2 YFSETQ. Losses at the gene ends were 2 bases for V and 5 bases for J; bases not matched to a gene: 4.

The sample taken for sequencing was PBMCs or T cells enriched from blood (not recorded which). This sequence joins TRBV5-1 and TRBJ2-7, with 7 bases fitting TRBD1. This receptor was taken from a man in his forties who had recovered from COVID-19. The CDR3 DNA is TGCGCCAGCAGCTTAAGAACAGGGGACGAGCAGTACTTC. It specifies CASSLRTGDEQYF.